This TCR beta chain was retrieved from a study of blood T cell repertoires in COVID-19. Study overall: Acute-phase and convalescent COVID-19 samples originated in the United States, Italy and Spain. Sources were T cells, B-cell-depleted T cells, or PBMCs; the material itself was cDNA or gDNA.

Germline V gene data show CDR1 as MNHNS and CDR2 as SASEGT. The CDR3 is 16 amino acids. J was trimmed by 9 bases and V by 2 bases; bases with no gene match: 5. Per the authors' pipeline: Estimated nucleated cell counts came from reference gene primer amplification. Repertoires were generated with immunoSEQ multiplex PCR, while TCRdb's copy carries only in-frame clones and drops some. For V, J and clone size, that table is used; D and trimming come from the DNA. This table has 30,000 to 40,000 clones, 80% to 90% appearing once. The material sequenced was peripheral blood. This TCR came from a man in his 60s with active COVID-19. The chain is built from TRBV6-1 and TRBJ2-1; 15 nucleotides line up with TRBD2. The CDR3 sequence: CASSELGTSGGIEQFF. In nucleotides, the CDR3 is TGTGCCAGCAGTGAATTGGGGACTAGCGGGGGGATTGAGCAGTTCTTC.